Below, 21 T cell receptor beta chains from the same sample are listed, as sequenced in a study of T cells after yellow fever vaccination. TCRdb re-analysed the 5' RACE reads in MiXCR, keeping a single row per CDR3 protein. This repertoire shows 250,000 to 300,000 distinct CDR3 sequences, 5.2% found once; its top ten account for less than 3.5%. The sequencing here drew on CD4+ T cells sorted from PBMCs, taken on the day of the yellow fever booster vaccination. These receptors were obtained from a man between 18 and 29 years old who received the YFV17D yellow fever vaccine.

This clonotype was observed a handful of times. The chain has TRBV7-8 and TRBJ2-7, with TRBD2 identical over 7 bases. The CDR3 runs to 14 residues. The V gene's germline CDR1 is SGHVS and CDR2 FQNEAQ. The ends lost 8 bases at V and 3 bases at J; junction bases unmatched: 10. The chain's CDR3 is CASGRGVLFYEQYF. CDR3 DNA: TGTGCCAGCGGTCGGGGGGTTTTGTTCTACGAGCAGTACTTC. Together with reference TRBV7-8 and TRBJ2-7, the CDR3 gives the full variable domain: GAGVSQSPRYKVAKRGQDVALRCDPISGHVSLFWYQQALGQGPEFLTYFQNEAQLDKSGLPSDRFFAERPEGSVSTLKIQRTQQEDSAVYLCASGRGVLFYEQYFGPGTRLTVT.

This chain links TRBV7-2 with TRBJ2-3; possible D gene TRBD1, 6 bases. Between the trimmed V and J ends, which lost 5 bases and 3 bases, there was a span of 15 bases. CDR3 length equals 15 residues. Germline V CDR1 and CDR2: SGHTA, FQGNSA. CDR3 region: CASSKRPGETDTQYF. CDR3 coding DNA: TGTGCCAGCAGCAAGCGGCCAGGGGAAACAGATACGCAGTATTTT.

The chain combines TRBV10-3 with TRBJ2-5; possible D gene TRBD2, 5 bases. CDR1 ENHRY and CDR2 SYGVKD come from the germline V gene. The V and J ends lost 6 bases and 5 bases respectively, with 16 bases between them. The CDR3 sequence is 14 residues long. The CDR3 coding sequence is TGTGCCATCAGGGGGAGCAGGTTGGGGGAGACCCAGTACTTC. This sequence encodes CAIRGSRLGETQYF.

The CDR3, as DNA: TGTGCCAGTAACACGGGACAGCCGTTTGCAACTAATGAAAAACTGTTTTTT. Translating it yields CASNTGQPFATNEKLFF. V is TRBV19 and J is TRBJ1-4, with TRBD1 identical over 7 bases. The CDR3 totals 17 residues. Germline CDR1 reads LNHDA; CDR2 reads SQIVND (reference sequence). V lost 7 bases and J lost 0; bases outside the gene matches: 11.

This clonotype was detected ten times or more. The V and J genes are TRBV7-9 and TRBJ2-7, with D possibly being TRBD1 (6 bases). Germline V gene data show CDR1 as SEHNR and CDR2 as FQNEAQ (reference sequence). The CDR3 has 13 amino acids. The V and J ends lost 6 bases and 1 base respectively, with 10 bases between them. As DNA, the CDR3 is TGTGCCAGCAGGGCAGGGGTTTCCTACGAGCAGTACTTC. It encodes CASRAGVSYEQYF. The full variable domain, rest sourced from reference TRBV7-9 and TRBJ2-7, is DTGVSQNPRHKITKRGQNVTFRCDPISEHNRLYWYRQTLGQGPEFLTYFQNEAQLEKSRLLSDRFSAERPKGSFSTLEIQRTEQGDSAMYLCASRAGVSYEQYFGPGTRLTVT.

This clonotype came up many times. The rearrangement uses TRBV12-3 or TRBV12-4 and TRBJ1-5; no clear D gene. This CDR3 contains 13 residues. Between the trimmed V and J ends, which lost 0 bases and 4 bases, there was a span of 4 bases. CDR3: CASSLARNQPQHF. The CDR3 DNA sequence: TGTGCCAGCAGTTTAGCTAGGAATCAGCCCCAGCATTTT.

This chain uses TRBV6-6 with TRBJ2-5, with D perhaps TRBD1 or TRBD2 (5 bases each). Trimming stripped 6 bases from V and 4 bases from J, with 18 bases between. CDR1 is MNHNY, CDR2 SVGAGI, per germline (reference sequence). This CDR3 region has 15 residues. CDR3 loop: CASSIGTTHAETQYF. CDR3 coding DNA: TGTGCCAGCAGCATAGGGACCACCCACGCAGAGACCCAGTACTTC.

This clonotype was recorded many times. This sequence joins TRBV9 and TRBJ2-5; D is ambiguous. With 0 bases removed from V and 4 bases from J, the gap between germline ends came to 16 bases. Germline CDR1 reads SGDLS; CDR2 reads YYNGEE. CDR3 length: 16 amino acids. CDR3 in DNA: TGTGCCAGCAGCGTAGGGGTTGGGAATACCCTAGAGACCCAGTACTTC. This translates into CASSVGVGNTLETQYF.

This clonotype was seen a handful of times. The gene calls are TRBV7-2 and TRBJ1-5; D is possibly TRBD1 (6 bases). Germline V CDR1 and CDR2: SGHTA, FQGNSA. The CDR3 sequence is 15 residues long. With 5 bases removed from V and 8 bases from J, the gap between germline ends came to 19 bases. Written as DNA, the CDR3 is TGTGCCAGCAGCCGGGGGGAGGGGCCAGGGGAGCCCCAGCATTTT. It encodes CASSRGEGPGEPQHF.

This chain uses TRBV7-9 with TRBJ2-5; D gene uncertain. The V end was cut by 4 bases, the J end by 0 bases, with 15 bases between. Germline V gene data show CDR1 as SEHNR and CDR2 as FQNEAQ (reference sequence). The CDR3 consists of 16 residues. For the CDR3, the DNA is TGTGCCAGCAGCTCCTACACGAGTCGGTACCAAGAGACCCAGTACTTC. It encodes CASSSYTSRYQETQYF.

As DNA, the CDR3 is TGTGCCAGCAGCGGAGGGACAACTAACTATGGCTACACCTTC. It yields the protein CASSGGTTNYGYTF. V is TRBV11-2 and J is TRBJ1-2; tentatively, D is TRBD1 (6 bases). CDR1 and CDR2 from the germline V gene are SGHAT and FQNNGV. Trimming removed 5 bases from V and 0 bases from J, with 10 bases in between. CDR3 size: 14 residues. Using reference TRBV11-2 and TRBJ1-2 for the parts outside the CDR3, the full variable domain is EAGVAQSPRYKIIEKRQSVAFWCNPISGHATLYWYQQILGQGPKLLIQFQNNGVVDDSQLPKDRFSAERLKGVDSTLKIQPAKLEDSAVYLCASSGGTTNYGYTFGSGTRLTVV.

This clonotype appeared a few times. The gene calls are TRBV12-3 or TRBV12-4 and TRBJ1-6; unclear D gene. CDR3 length equals 13 residues. V lost 5 bases, J lost 5 bases, and 7 bases lay in between. The DNA of the CDR3 is TGTGCCAGCAGTCGACTGAATAATTCACCCCTCCACTTT. It translates to CASSRLNNSPLHF.

Only a few counts were recorded for this clonotype. The CDR3 sequence: CASSLGPNEKLFF. The CDR3 nucleotides are TGTGCCAGCAGCTTGGGACCAAATGAAAAACTGTTTTTT. This chain joins TRBV7-2 and TRBJ1-4; perhaps TRBD1 as D (5 bases). V lost 3 bases to trimming and J lost 5 bases, with 7 bases between them. Looked up from germline, CDR1 is SGHTA and CDR2 is FQGNSA. The CDR3 is made up of 13 amino acids. The whole variable domain, filled in from reference TRBV7-2 and TRBJ1-4, reads GAGVSQSPSNKVTEKGKDVELRCDPISGHTALYWYRQSLGQGLEFLIYFQGNSAPDKSGLPSDRFSAERTGGSVSTLTIQRTQQEDSAVYLCASSLGPNEKLFFGSGTQLSVL.

This clonotype was found a few times. The CDR3 nucleotides read TGTGCCAGCAGCAAAGATGGGGCGCGCGACACTGAAGCTTTCTTT. Protein sequence: CASSKDGARDTEAFF. J is TRBJ1-1 and V is TRBV21-1; the table gives TRBD1 as D, unverified against the DNA. TRBV21-1 is an annotated pseudogene. This CDR3 is built from 15 residues.

The chain employs TRBV6-4 and TRBJ1-5; D gene uncertain. The CDR3 sequence is 15 residues long. Trimming took off 7 bases at V and 7 bases at J, with 20 bases between the two ends. Germline CDR1 and CDR2: MRHNA and SNTAGT. Written as DNA, the CDR3 is TGTGCCAGCAAGGGCAGATTGTTGCCCCGGCAGCCCCAGCATTTT. Amino acid sequence: CASKGRLLPRQPQHF.

In its sample, this clonotype was seen a few times. The J gene is TRBJ2-5, the V gene TRBV28; D is unresolved. The CDR3 totals 13 residues. Trimming took 2 bases from V and 4 from J, leaving 8 bases between them. Germline V gene data show CDR1 as MDHEN and CDR2 as SYDVKM. In DNA form, the CDR3 reads TGTGCCAGCAGTTTAAAAGGGTCAGAGACCCAGTACTTC. Its protein product is CASSLKGSETQYF.

This clonotype was seen many times. The chain carries TRBV19 and TRBJ2-2; no clear D gene. V gave up 7 bases and J gave up 6 bases, with 12 bases separating them. This CDR3 contains 13 residues. Germline V gives CDR1 LNHDA, CDR2 SQIVND (reference sequence). CDR3 residues: CASNRPSAGELFF. CDR3 nucleotides: TGTGCCAGTAACCGACCCTCCGCCGGGGAGCTGTTTTTT.

This chain connects TRBV6-6 to TRBJ1-5; D not resolved. V shed 5 bases and J shed 0 bases, with 5 bases lying between them. From germline, CDR1 is MNHNY and CDR2 SVGAGI (reference sequence). The CDR3 is 13 amino acids. The CDR3 bases are TGTGCCAGCAGTGACCATAGCAATCAGCCCCAGCATTTT. Translating it yields CASSDHSNQPQHF.

This clonotype showed up many times. V gene TRBV5-1 combines with J gene TRBJ2-5; D is perhaps TRBD2 (5 bases). Germline V gene sequence: CDR1 SGHRS, CDR2 YFSETQ. V lost 9 bases, J lost 4 bases, and 13 bases lay in between. CDR3 length equals 12 residues. CDR3 loop: CATALEGETQYF. The CDR3 coding sequence is TGCGCCACCGCACTAGAGGGAGAGACCCAGTACTTC.

The sample holds many counts of this clonotype. The V and J genes are TRBV11-2 and TRBJ1-1; D unresolved. Germline V gene sequence: CDR1 SGHAT, CDR2 FQNNGV. The V end was cut by 5 bases, the J end by 1 base, with 8 bases between. The CDR3 runs to 13 residues. The CDR3 DNA follows: TGTGCCAGCAGCATCACGCAGAACACTGAAGCTTTCTTT. It is translated as CASSITQNTEAFF.

This clonotype was detected a few times. The chain couples TRBV10-3 to TRBJ1-1; D gene uncertain. V was clipped by 3 bases and J by 0 bases, with 11 bases between them. This CDR3 is 15 amino acids long. Germline lookup yields CDR1 ENHRY and CDR2 SYGVKD. The CDR3 loop reads CAISDFTGLNTEAFF. In DNA, the CDR3 is TGTGCCATCAGTGATTTCACGGGCTTGAACACTGAAGCTTTCTTT.